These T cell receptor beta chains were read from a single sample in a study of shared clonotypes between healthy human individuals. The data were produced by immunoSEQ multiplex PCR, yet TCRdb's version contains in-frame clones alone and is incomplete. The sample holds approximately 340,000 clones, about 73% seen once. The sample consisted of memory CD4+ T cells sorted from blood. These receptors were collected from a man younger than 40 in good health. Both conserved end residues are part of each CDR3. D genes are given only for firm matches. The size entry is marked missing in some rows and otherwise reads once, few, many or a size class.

cdr3_aa: CSDISGDTQYF
cdr3_nt: TGCAGCGATATATCGGGAGATACGCAGTATTTT
d_call: -
clone_size: -
j_call: TRBJ2-3
v_call: TRBV29-1

cdr3_aa: CATTSDSYEQYF
cdr3_nt: TGTGCCACCACTAGCGACTCCTACGAGCAGTACTTC
d_call: TRBD2
clone_size: -
j_call: TRBJ2-7
v_call: TRBV5-4

cdr3_aa: CASSPIRDSNEKLFF
cdr3_nt: TGTGCCAGCTCACCAATCCGGGACAGCAATGAAAAACTGTTTTTT
d_call: TRBD1
clone_size: -
j_call: TRBJ1-4
v_call: TRBV18

cdr3_aa: CASSTGLAADTQYF
cdr3_nt: TGTGCCAGCAGCACGGGACTAGCTGCAGATACGCAGTATTTT
d_call: TRBD2
clone_size: -
j_call: TRBJ2-3
v_call: TRBV5-4

cdr3_aa: CASSAQGRKPYGYTF
cdr3_nt: TGTGCCAGCAGCGCACAGGGGAGGAAACCCTATGGCTACACCTTC
d_call: TRBD1
clone_size: -
j_call: TRBJ1-2
v_call: TRBV9

cdr3_aa: CASSYWTSGTSYEQYF
cdr3_nt: TGTGCCAGCAGTTACTGGACTAGCGGGACTTCCTACGAGCAGTACTTC
d_call: TRBD2
clone_size: -
j_call: TRBJ2-7
v_call: TRBV6-5

cdr3_aa: CASSPKLESSYEQYF
cdr3_nt: TGTGCCAGCTCACCTAAGCTGGAAAGCTCCTACGAGCAGTACTTC
d_call: -
clone_size: -
j_call: TRBJ2-7
v_call: TRBV18

cdr3_aa: CASSLEFRGIVSKNIQYF
cdr3_nt: TGTGCCAGCAGCTTGGAGTTCCGAGGGATAGTGTCCAAAAACATTCAGTACTTC
d_call: -
clone_size: -
j_call: TRBJ2-4
v_call: TRBV5-6

cdr3_aa: CASSRDLETQYF
cdr3_nt: TGTGCCAGCAGCCGGGACTTGGAGACCCAGTACTTC
d_call: -
clone_size: once
j_call: TRBJ2-5
v_call: TRBV27

cdr3_aa: CAISVGADPANYEQYF
cdr3_nt: TGTGCCATCAGTGTCGGAGCAGACCCAGCAAACTACGAGCAGTACTTC
d_call: -
clone_size: -
j_call: TRBJ2-7
v_call: TRBV10-3